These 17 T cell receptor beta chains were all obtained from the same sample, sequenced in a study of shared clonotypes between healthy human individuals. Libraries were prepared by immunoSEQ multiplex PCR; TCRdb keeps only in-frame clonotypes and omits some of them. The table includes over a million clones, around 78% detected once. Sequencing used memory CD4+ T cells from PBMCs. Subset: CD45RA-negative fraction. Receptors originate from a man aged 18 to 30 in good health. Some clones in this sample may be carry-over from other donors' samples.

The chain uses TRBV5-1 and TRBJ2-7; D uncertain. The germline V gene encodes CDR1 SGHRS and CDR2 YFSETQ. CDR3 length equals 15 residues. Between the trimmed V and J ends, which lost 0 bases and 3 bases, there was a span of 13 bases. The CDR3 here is CASSLGGPALYEQYF. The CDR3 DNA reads TGCGCCAGCAGCTTGGGAGGTCCAGCCCTCTACGAGCAGTACTTC.

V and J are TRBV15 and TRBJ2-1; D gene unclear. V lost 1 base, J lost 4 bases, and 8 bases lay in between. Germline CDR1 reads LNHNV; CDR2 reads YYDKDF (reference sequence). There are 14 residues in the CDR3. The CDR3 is CATSRAPPYNEQFF. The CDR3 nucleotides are TGTGCCACCAGCAGAGCCCCCCCGTACAATGAGCAGTTCTTC.

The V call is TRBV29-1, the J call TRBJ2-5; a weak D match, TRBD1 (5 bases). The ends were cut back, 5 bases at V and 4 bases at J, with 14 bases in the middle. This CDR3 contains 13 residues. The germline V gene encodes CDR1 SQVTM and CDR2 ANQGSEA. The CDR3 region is CSVNTGARETQYF. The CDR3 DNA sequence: TGCAGCGTTAATACAGGAGCCCGAGAGACCCAGTACTTC.

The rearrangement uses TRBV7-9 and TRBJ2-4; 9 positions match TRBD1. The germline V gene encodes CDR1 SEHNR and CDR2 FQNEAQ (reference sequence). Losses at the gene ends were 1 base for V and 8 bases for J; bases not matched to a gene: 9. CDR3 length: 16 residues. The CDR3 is CASSLGYRGPVDIQYF. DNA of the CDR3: TGTGCCAGCAGCTTAGGATACAGGGGGCCGGTAGACATTCAGTACTTC.

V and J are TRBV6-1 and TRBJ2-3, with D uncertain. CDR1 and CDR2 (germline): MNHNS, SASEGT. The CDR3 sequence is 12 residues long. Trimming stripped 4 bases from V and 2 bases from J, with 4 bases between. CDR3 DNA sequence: TGTGCCAGCAGTGGAAACACAGATACGCAGTATTTT. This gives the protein CASSGNTDTQYF.

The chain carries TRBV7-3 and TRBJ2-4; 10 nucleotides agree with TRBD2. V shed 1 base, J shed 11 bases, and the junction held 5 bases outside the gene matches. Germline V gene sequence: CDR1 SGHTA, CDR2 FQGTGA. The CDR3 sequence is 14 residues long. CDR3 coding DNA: TGTGCCAGCAGCTTAATGTCTAGCGGGAGCGTTCAGTACTTC. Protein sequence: CASSLMSSGSVQYF.

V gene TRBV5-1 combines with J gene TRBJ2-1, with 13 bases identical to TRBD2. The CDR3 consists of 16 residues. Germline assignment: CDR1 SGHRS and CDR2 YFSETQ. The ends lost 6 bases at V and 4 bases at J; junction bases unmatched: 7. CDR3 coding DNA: TGCGCCAGCACCTCCAGGACTAGCGGGAGTTACAATGAGCAGTTCTTC. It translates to CASTSRTSGSYNEQFF.

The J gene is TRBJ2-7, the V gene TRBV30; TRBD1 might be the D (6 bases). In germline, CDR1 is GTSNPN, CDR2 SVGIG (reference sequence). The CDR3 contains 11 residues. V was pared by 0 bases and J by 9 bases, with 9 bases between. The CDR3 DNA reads TGTGCCTGGAGTGTACAGGGCCCGCAGTACTTC. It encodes CAWSVQGPQYF.

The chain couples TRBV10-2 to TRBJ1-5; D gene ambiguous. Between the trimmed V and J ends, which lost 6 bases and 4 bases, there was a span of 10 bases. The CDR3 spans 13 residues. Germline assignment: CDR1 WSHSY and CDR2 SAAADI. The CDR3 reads CASRRSQNQPQHF. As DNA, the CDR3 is TGCGCCAGCAGACGGTCCCAGAATCAGCCCCAGCATTTT.

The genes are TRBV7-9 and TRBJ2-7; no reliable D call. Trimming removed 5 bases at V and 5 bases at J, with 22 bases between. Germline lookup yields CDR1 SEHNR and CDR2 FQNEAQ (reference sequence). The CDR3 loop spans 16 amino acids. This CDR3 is CASSPPQFASRDEQYF. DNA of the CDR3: TGTGCCAGCAGCCCTCCCCAGTTTGCCTCTCGGGACGAGCAGTACTTC.

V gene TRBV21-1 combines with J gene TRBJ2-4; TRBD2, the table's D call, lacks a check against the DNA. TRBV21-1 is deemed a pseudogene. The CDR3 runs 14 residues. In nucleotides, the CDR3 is TGTGCCAGCAGGATTAGGCGGGAGGCTGACATTCAGTACTTC. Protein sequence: CASRIRREADIQYF.

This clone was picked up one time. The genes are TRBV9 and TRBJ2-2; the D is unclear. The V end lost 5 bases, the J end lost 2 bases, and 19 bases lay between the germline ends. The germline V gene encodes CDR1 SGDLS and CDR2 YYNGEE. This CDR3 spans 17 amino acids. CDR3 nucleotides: TGTGCCAGCAGTACCGCCCCCCAAAGGACCAACACCGGGGAGCTGTTTTTT. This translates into CASSTAPQRTNTGELFF.

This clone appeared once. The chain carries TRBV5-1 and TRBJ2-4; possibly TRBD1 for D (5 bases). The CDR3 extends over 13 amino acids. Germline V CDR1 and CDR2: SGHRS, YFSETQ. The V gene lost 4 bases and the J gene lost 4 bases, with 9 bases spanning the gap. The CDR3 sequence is CASSIQEKNIQYF. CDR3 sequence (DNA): TGCGCCAGCAGCATACAGGAGAAAAACATTCAGTACTTC.

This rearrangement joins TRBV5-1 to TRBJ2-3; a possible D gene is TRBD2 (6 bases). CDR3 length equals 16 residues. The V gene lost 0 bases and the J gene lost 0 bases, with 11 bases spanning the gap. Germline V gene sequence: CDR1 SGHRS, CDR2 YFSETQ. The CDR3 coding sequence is TGCGCCAGCAGCTTGGTGGCTAGCGCTAGCACAGATACGCAGTATTTT. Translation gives CASSLVASASTDTQYF.

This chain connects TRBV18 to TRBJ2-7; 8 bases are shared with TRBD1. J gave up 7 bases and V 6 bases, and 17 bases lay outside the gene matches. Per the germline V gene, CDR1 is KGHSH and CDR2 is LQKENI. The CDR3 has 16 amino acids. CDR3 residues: CASSHGAGGGFSEQYF. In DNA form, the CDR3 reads TGTGCCAGCTCGCACGGTGCAGGGGGCGGGTTTTCTGAGCAGTACTTC.

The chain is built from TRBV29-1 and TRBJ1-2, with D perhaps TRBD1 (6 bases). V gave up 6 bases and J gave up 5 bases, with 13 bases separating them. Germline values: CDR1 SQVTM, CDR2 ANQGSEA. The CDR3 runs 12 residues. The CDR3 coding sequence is TGCAGCGTGACCGGGACAACTTATGGCTACACCTTC. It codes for CSVTGTTYGYTF.

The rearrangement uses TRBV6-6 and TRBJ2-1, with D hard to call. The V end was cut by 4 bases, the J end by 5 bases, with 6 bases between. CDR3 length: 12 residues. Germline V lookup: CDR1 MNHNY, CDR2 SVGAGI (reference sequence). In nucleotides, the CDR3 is TGTGCCAGCAGTTTCAGTGACAATGAGCAGTTCTTC. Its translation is CASSFSDNEQFF.